This is a list of T cell receptor beta chains from one sample in a study of T-cell memory formation after mild COVID-19. TCRdb reanalysed the 5' RACE reads using MiXCR and keeps one entry per CDR3 protein. The sample carries approximately 190,000 distinct CDR3 sequences, around 16% recorded once. Sequencing was carried out using PBMCs or a T cell subset sorted from them (not recorded which). These receptors all come from an adult woman who had mild COVID-19 (a few samples of this study predate the infection). Cell type and time point are not known. The CDR3 runs from the conserved cysteine through the conserved F or W.

v_call cdr3_aa
TRBV5-6 CASSFLGTGGSYEQYF
TRBV18 CASSPPEQGNEQFF
TRBV9 CASNSQGLAGSTLGETQYF
TRBV5-4 CASSLGAGIGTEAFF
TRBV5-1 CASSRTSGGGYEQFF
TRBV4-1 CASSHTVTENIQYF
TRBV20-1 CSARAQGADNTQYF
TRBV12-5 CASGLVVGGGMNTEAFF
TRBV24-1 CATSDRQGFDGYTF
TRBV5-5 CASSLTGTSGGYEQYF
TRBV11-2 CASSLRSSGPTHF
TRBV6-5 CASKGGAGRPNTGELFF
TRBV5-1 CASSLTSGTANEKLFF
TRBV4-3 CASSPETSGSLYF
TRBV24-1 CATRARGGFTEAFF
TRBV7-9 CASSLRQSYEQYF
TRBV15 CATSRDLRSKGSYEQYF
TRBV7-6 CASSLGRGVASSGANVLTF
TRBV20-1 CSARIGPHDNEQFF
TRBV7-9 CASSLPGQGNYGYTF
TRBV6-1 CASNRVRNTQYF
TRBV3-1 CASSLRGQGANEKLFF
TRBV20-1 CSARDLGRNTEAFF
TRBV15 CATSRGAGGRHNEQFF
TRBV4-1 CASSQPGLAAGGTDTQYF
TRBV6-5 CASSYRGSSPLHF
TRBV12-3/TRBV12-4 CASSLYRDYQETQYF
TRBV4-1 CASSQETGAPYEQYF
TRBV11-2 CASSFLGPPADEKLFF
TRBV10-3 CAISPRGDQETQYF
TRBV19 CASSTIGGAEAFF
TRBV25-1 CASSDRSQPQHF
TRBV19 CASSRTSISEQYF
TRBV7-9 CASSHPPLGEQYF
TRBV6-5 CASSYSFSGNTIYF
TRBV9 CASSVGTGFNSPLHF
TRBV27 CASSLDRFDEKLFF
TRBV4-3 CASSYTGGSLNTEAFF
TRBV7-2 CASSPGTGKGTEAFF
TRBV11-2 CASSASRRGNTGAFF
TRBV4-2 CASSPRLRRIEEKLFF
TRBV5-6 CASSRRTANQPQHF
TRBV5-1 CASSPGQGVFYGYTF
TRBV6-1 CASRGRGYYGYTF
TRBV3-1 CASSPIGNPYGYTF
TRBV12-3/TRBV12-4 CASSLEARSGNTIYF
TRBV7-9 CASSPGTGVNTDTQYF
TRBV9 CASSVGGRDNSPLHF
TRBV7-2 CASSYDLMADTQYF
TRBV15 CATSSPGTGRWYEQYF